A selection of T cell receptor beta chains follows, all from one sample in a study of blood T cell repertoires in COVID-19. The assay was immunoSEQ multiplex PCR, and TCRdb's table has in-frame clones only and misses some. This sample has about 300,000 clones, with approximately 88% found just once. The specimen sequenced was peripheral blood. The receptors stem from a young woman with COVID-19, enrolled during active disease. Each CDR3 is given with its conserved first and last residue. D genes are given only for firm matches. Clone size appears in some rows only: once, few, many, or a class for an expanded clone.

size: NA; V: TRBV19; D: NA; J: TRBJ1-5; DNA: TGTGCCAGTAGTATACAGGGAGGTCAGCCCCAGCATTTT; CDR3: CASSIQGGQPQHF
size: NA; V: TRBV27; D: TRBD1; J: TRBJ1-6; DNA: TGTGCCAGCAGTTTTGGGACAGGGCCACCCCTCCACTTT; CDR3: CASSFGTGPPLHF
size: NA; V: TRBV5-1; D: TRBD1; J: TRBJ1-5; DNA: TGCGCCAGCAGCTTGGATGGACAGGGTAATCAGCCCCAGCATTTT; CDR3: CASSLDGQGNQPQHF
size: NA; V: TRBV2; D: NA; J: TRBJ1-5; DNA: TGTGCCAGCAGTCACAGCGGGAATCAGCCCCAGCATTTT; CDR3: CASSHSGNQPQHF
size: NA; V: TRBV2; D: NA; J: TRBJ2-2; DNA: TGTGCCAGCAGTGAAGCATCAGGGAGGACCGGGGAGCTGTTTTTT; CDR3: CASSEASGRTGELFF
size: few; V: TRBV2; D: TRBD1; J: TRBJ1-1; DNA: TGTGCCAGCAGTGGGACAGGGGGGGAATCTGAAGCTTTCTTT; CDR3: CASSGTGGESEAFF
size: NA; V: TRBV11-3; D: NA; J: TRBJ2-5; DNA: TGTGCCAGCAGTACAGGGTTATCCTTACAAGAGACCCAGTACTTC; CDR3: CASSTGLSLQETQYF
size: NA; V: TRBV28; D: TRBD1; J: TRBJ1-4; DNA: TGTGCCAGCAGTCTCGACAGGGCTGCTAATGAAAAACTGTTTTTT; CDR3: CASSLDRAANEKLFF
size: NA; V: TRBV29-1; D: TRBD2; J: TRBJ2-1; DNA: TGCAGCGTTTATGGTGGGACTAGCGGGGGTTATGAGCAGTTCTTC; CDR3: CSVYGGTSGGYEQFF
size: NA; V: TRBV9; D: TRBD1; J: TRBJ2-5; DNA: TGTGCCAGCAGCCCCTCAGGGACAGGGAGAGAGACCCAGTACTTC; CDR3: CASSPSGTGRETQYF
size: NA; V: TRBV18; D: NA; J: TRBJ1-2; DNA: TGTGCCAGCTCAACTGGACAGCTCTATGGCTACACCTTC; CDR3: CASSTGQLYGYTF
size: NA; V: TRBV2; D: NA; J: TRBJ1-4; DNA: TGTGCCAGCAGTGATCGTCGAGTTGAAAAACTGTTTTTT; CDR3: CASSDRRVEKLFF
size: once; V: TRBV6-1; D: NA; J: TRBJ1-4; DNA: TGTGCCAGCAGTGATTCTTCGGTCAATTTTGAAAAACTGTTTTTT; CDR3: CASSDSSVNFEKLFF
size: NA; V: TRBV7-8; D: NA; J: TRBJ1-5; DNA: TGTGCCAGCAGCTTAGATGGCAGGGGTTATCATCAGCCCCAGCATTTT; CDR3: CASSLDGRGYHQPQHF
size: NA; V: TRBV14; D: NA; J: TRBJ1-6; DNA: TGTGCCAGCAGCCAAGATCTTCAGTATTCACCCCTCCACTTT; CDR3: CASSQDLQYSPLHF
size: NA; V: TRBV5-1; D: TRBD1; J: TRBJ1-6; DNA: TGCGCCAGCAGCTTAGGACAGGGGAATTCACCCCTCCACTTT; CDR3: CASSLGQGNSPLHF
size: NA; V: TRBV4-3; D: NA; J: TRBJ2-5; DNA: TGCGCCAGCAGCCAAGATCTAGTAGGGGTCAGGGCGGAGACCCAGTACTTC; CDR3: CASSQDLVGVRAETQYF
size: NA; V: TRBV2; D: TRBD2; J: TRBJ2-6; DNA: TGTGCCAGCAGGCAAGGAACTAGCGGGGGGGTTTACGTCCTGACTTTC; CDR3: CASRQGTSGGVYVLTF
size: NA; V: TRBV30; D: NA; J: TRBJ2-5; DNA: TGTGCCTGGAGTGTACGGGGTCTCCACGGGCAAGAGACCCAGTACTTC; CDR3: CAWSVRGLHGQETQYF
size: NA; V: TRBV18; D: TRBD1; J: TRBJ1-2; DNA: TGTGCCAGCTCACCGGGACAGGGGGACAACTATGGCTACACCTTC; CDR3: CASSPGQGDNYGYTF
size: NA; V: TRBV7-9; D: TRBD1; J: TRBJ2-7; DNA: TGTGCCAGCAGCGGGACAGGGGGCTACGAGCAGTACTTC; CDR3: CASSGTGGYEQYF
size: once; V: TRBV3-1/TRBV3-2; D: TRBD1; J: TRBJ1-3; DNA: TGTGCCAGCAGCCCTCCAGGGGGCACTGGAAACACCATATATTTT; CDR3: CASSPPGGTGNTIYF
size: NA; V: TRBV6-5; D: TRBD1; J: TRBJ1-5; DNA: TGTGCCAGCAGTTACGGGTCAGGGGGCGCTTACCAGCATTTT; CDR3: CASSYGSGGAYQHF
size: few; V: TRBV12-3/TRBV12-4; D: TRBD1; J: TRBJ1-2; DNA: TGTGCCAGCAGTTTTAGGGGGCCCTGGGGCTACACCTTC; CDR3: CASSFRGPWGYTF
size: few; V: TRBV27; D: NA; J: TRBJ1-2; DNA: TGTGCCAGCAGTTTATTACTAGGCCGTGGCTACACCTTC; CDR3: CASSLLLGRGYTF
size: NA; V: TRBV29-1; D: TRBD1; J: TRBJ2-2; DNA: TGCAGCGTAACAGGGGAGTTCACCGGGGAGCTGTTTTTT; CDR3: CSVTGEFTGELFF
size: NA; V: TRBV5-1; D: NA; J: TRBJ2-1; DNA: TGCGCCAGCAGCTTGGGGACAGCCTACAATGAGCAGTTCTTC; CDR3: CASSLGTAYNEQFF
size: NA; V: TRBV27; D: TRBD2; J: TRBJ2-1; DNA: TGTGCCAGCAGTTTACTGGGACTAGCGGTTTACAATGAGCAGTTCTTC; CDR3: CASSLLGLAVYNEQFF
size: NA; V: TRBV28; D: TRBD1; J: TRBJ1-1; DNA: TGTGCCAGCAGTTTATTCGAAGGGGGCCGAAACACTGAAGCTTTCTTT; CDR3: CASSLFEGGRNTEAFF
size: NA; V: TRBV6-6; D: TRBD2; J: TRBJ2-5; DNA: TGTGCCAGCAGTCCCTCTGGCGGGGGGCGTCAAGAGACCCAGTACTTC; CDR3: CASSPSGGGRQETQYF
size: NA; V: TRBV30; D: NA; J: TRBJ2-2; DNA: TGTGCCTGGACGAGAGAAGCGAACACCGGGGAGCTGTTTTTT; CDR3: CAWTREANTGELFF
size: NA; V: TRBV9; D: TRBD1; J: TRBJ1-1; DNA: TGTGCCAGCAGCACAGACAGGGGGGCGACTGAAGCTTTCTTT; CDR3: CASSTDRGATEAFF
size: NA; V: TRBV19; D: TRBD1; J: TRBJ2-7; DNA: TGTGCCAGTAGTTCCGGGACAGGGGGCTCCTACGAGCAGTACTTC; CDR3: CASSSGTGGSYEQYF
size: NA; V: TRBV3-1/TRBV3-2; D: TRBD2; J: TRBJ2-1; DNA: TGTGCCACCGCCCTGCTAGCGGCCGGGGATCAGTTCTTC; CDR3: CATALLAAGDQFF
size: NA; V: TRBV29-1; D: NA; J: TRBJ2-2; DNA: TGCAGCGTTGAAGGGGGCCCTAACACCGGGGAGCTGTTTTTT; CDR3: CSVEGGPNTGELFF
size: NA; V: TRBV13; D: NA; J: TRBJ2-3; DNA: TGTGCCAGCAGCCCCCAGGGGGGAGATACGCAGTATTTT; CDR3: CASSPQGGDTQYF
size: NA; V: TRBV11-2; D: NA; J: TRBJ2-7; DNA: TGTGCCAGCAGCCGCGCCAGGGAACAGCAGTACTTC; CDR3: CASSRAREQQYF
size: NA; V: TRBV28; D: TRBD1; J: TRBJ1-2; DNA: TGTGCCAGCCGACCATCGGGACAGGCCCTTAACTATGGCTACACCTTC; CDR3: CASRPSGQALNYGYTF
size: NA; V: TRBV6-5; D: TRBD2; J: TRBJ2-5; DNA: TGTGCCAGCAGTTACCCGGGGGGGGGAGAGACCCAGTACTTC; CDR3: CASSYPGGGETQYF
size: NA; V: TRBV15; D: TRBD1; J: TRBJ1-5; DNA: TGTGCCACCAGCGGGGAAGACAGGGATTTCAATCAGCCCCAGCATTTT; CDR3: CATSGEDRDFNQPQHF
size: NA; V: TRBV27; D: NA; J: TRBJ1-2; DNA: TGTGCCAGCAGTACCCGATACGGGACAAGTACTTCTGGCTACACCTTC; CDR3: CASSTRYGTSTSGYTF
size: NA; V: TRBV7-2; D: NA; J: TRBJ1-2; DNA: TGTGCCAGCAGCTTAAATAGGGGAAACTATGGCTACACCTTC; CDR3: CASSLNRGNYGYTF
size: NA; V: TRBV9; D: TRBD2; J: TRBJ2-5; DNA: TGTGCCAGCAGCGTGGGGGGGAACCAAGAGACCCAGTACTTC; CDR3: CASSVGGNQETQYF
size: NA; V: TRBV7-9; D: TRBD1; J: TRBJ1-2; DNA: TGTGCCAGCAGCTCCCCGCCGGGACAGCGGACCGTAGTAGGCTACACCTTC; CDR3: CASSSPPGQRTVVGYTF
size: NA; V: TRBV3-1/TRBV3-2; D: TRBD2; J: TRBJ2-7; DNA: TGTGCCAGCAGCCAAGGGACTAGGATCTTCCACGAGCAGTACTTC; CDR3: CASSQGTRIFHEQYF
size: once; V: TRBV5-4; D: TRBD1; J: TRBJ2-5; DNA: TGTGCCAGCAGCTTAGGGACAGAAGAGACCCAGTACTTC; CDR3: CASSLGTEETQYF
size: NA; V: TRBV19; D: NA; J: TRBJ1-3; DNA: TGTGCCAGTAGGTCTCGCGGAAACTCTGGAAACACCATATATTTT; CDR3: CASRSRGNSGNTIYF
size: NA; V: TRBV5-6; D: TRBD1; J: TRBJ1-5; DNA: TGTGCCAGCAGCTTCAGGGGGCAAAATCAGCCCCAGCATTTT; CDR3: CASSFRGQNQPQHF
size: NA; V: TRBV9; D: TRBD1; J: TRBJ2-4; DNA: TGTGCCAGCAGCTCCGGGACAGAAAACATTCAGTACTTC; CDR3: CASSSGTENIQYF
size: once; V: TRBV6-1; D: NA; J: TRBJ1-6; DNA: TGTGCCAGCAGTGAACAGGGAGCGGGCGGTTCACCCCTCCACTTT; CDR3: CASSEQGAGGSPLHF
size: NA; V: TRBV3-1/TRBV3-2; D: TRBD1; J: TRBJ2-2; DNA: TGTGCCAGCAGCCCGGACAGGGTAGGCGGGGAGCTGTTTTTT; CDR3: CASSPDRVGGELFF
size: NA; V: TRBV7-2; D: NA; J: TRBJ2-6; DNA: TGTGCCAGCAGCTTACCCAGGGTGTCCTCTGGGGCCAACGTCCTGACTTTC; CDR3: CASSLPRVSSGANVLTF
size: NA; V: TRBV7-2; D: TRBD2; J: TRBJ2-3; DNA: TGTGCCAGCAGCTTGCAGGGCGGGGGGCTGGATACGCAGTATTTT; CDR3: CASSLQGGGLDTQYF
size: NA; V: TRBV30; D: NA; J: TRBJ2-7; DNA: TGTGCCTGGACAGGGGGAGCGGGCTCCTACGAGCAGTACTTC; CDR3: CAWTGGAGSYEQYF
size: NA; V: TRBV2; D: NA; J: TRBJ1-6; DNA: TGTGCCATACAACTAGGGTCACCCCTCCACTTT; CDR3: CAIQLGSPLHF